This T cell receptor (beta chain) is from a study of human T cells and chemical hapten exposure. Study at large: All through the approximately 22-week study, the scalp of each patient received diphenylcyclopropenone doses weekly.

The germline CDR1 and CDR2 sequences are SQVTM and ANQGSEA. This CDR3 has 14 residues. V lost 6 bases and J lost 5; bases outside the gene matches: 9. Original data processing: Samples held a median of roughly 100,000 TCRs, range roughly 20,000–700,000. TCRdb reprocessed the RACE reads with MiXCR, giving one entry per CDR3 protein. The V and J calls follow TCRdb's processing rather than the paper's. Among approximately 370,000 distinct CDR3 sequences listed, roughly 6% were seen once. Time point described: pre-sensitization, week 0. Noted treatment: therapeutic diphenylcyclopropenone sensitization with weekly scalp DPC. This clonotype has a count of ten or more.

The clonotype originates from a woman younger than 35 with alopecia areata. Some clones in this sample may be carry-over from other donors' samples. The gene calls are TRBV29-1 and TRBJ2-2, with 7 bases aligning to TRBD2. This sample comprised whole blood, obtained in connection with sensitization to the hapten diphenylcyclopropenone (DPC). The CDR3 DNA is TGCAGCGTGGGCCGCGGGGGAGCAACCGGGGAGCTGTTTTTT. Protein sequence: CSVGRGGATGELFF.